These T cell receptor beta chains were read from a single sample in a study of T cells after yellow fever vaccination. TCRdb reprocessed the 5' RACE reads via MiXCR and lists one record per CDR3 protein. There are under 300,000 distinct CDR3 sequences in the sample; 6.5% to 8.5% occur only once, and roughly 0.86% lies in the top ten. Material: CD4+ T cells sorted from PBMCs, obtained 15 days after the yellow fever booster vaccination. These receptor sequences come from a man aged 30-40 years who received the YFV17D yellow fever vaccine. Both conserved end residues are part of each CDR3. Fields, in order: J gene, clone size, D gene, V gene, CDR3 protein, CDR3 DNA. A D gene is named only where the DNA matches it firmly. The size entry is marked missing in some rows and otherwise reads once, few, many or a size class.

j_call: TRBJ1-2
clone_size: .
d_call: .
v_call: TRBV20-1
cdr3_aa: CSATSGREGGYTF
cdr3_nt: TGCAGTGCTACGTCGGGGAGGGAGGGGGGCTACACCTTC

j_call: TRBJ1-6
clone_size: few
d_call: .
v_call: TRBV19
cdr3_aa: CASNHREGSPLHF
cdr3_nt: TGTGCCAGTAATCACAGGGAAGGTTCACCCCTCCACTTT

j_call: TRBJ2-5
clone_size: few
d_call: .
v_call: TRBV5-1
cdr3_aa: CASSLQGSQETQYF
cdr3_nt: TGCGCCAGCAGCTTGCAGGGTTCTCAAGAGACCCAGTACTTC

j_call: TRBJ2-1
clone_size: many
d_call: TRBD2
v_call: TRBV18
cdr3_aa: CASSGTSGSSSFYNEQFF
cdr3_nt: TGTGCCAGCTCCGGGACTAGCGGGAGCAGTTCCTTCTACAATGAGCAGTTCTTC

j_call: TRBJ2-5
clone_size: .
d_call: TRBD1
v_call: TRBV19
cdr3_aa: CASTYAAGGVGETQYF
cdr3_nt: TGTGCCAGTACTTACGCCGCAGGGGGCGTCGGGGAGACCCAGTACTTC

j_call: TRBJ1-1
clone_size: few
d_call: .
v_call: TRBV3-1
cdr3_aa: CASSPLPRSGTEAFF
cdr3_nt: TGTGCCAGCAGCCCCCTACCCCGCTCGGGGACTGAAGCTTTCTTT

j_call: TRBJ2-1
clone_size: .
d_call: TRBD2
v_call: TRBV30
cdr3_aa: CAWRGGLAEPYNEQFF
cdr3_nt: TGTGCCTGGAGGGGCGGACTAGCGGAGCCCTACAATGAGCAGTTCTTC

j_call: TRBJ2-2
clone_size: .
d_call: .
v_call: TRBV7-2
cdr3_aa: CASSNNPGYGTGELFF
cdr3_nt: TGTGCCAGCAGCAACAACCCTGGGTACGGAACCGGGGAGCTGTTTTTT

j_call: TRBJ1-6
clone_size: few
d_call: TRBD1
v_call: TRBV5-5
cdr3_aa: CASSGGTGDSPLHF
cdr3_nt: TGTGCCAGCAGCGGTGGGACAGGGGATTCACCCCTCCACTTT

j_call: TRBJ2-1
clone_size: .
d_call: TRBD2
v_call: TRBV28
cdr3_aa: CASKGTSGRGYNEQFF
cdr3_nt: TGTGCCAGCAAGGGGACTAGCGGGAGGGGATACAATGAGCAGTTCTTC

j_call: TRBJ1-1
clone_size: few
d_call: .
v_call: TRBV11-3
cdr3_aa: CASSLGGIRGLSEAFF
cdr3_nt: TGTGCCAGCAGCTTAGGGGGGATCCGGGGTTTGTCTGAAGCTTTCTTT

j_call: TRBJ2-7
clone_size: .
d_call: .
v_call: TRBV10-3
cdr3_aa: CAISESRGRYEQYF
cdr3_nt: TGTGCCATCAGTGAGTCGCGAGGCAGGTACGAGCAGTACTTC

j_call: TRBJ1-1
clone_size: .
d_call: .
v_call: TRBV15
cdr3_aa: CATGARGNTEAFF
cdr3_nt: TGTGCCACAGGGGCCAGGGGGAACACTGAAGCTTTCTTT

j_call: TRBJ2-4
clone_size: .
d_call: TRBD2
v_call: TRBV29-1
cdr3_aa: CSVEASSGSKNIQYF
cdr3_nt: TGCAGCGTTGAAGCGTCTAGCGGTTCCAAAAACATTCAGTACTTC

j_call: TRBJ2-1
clone_size: .
d_call: TRBD2
v_call: TRBV6-5
cdr3_aa: CASSYYRTSGGNEQFF
cdr3_nt: TGTGCCAGCAGTTACTATCGGACTAGCGGGGGCAATGAGCAGTTCTTC

j_call: TRBJ1-1
clone_size: few
d_call: .
v_call: TRBV6-2/TRBV6-3
cdr3_aa: CASSSGRVNTEAFF
cdr3_nt: TGTGCCAGCAGTTCCGGACGGGTGAACACTGAAGCTTTCTTT

j_call: TRBJ1-5
clone_size: .
d_call: TRBD1
v_call: TRBV14
cdr3_aa: CASSQGQGSNQPQHF
cdr3_nt: TGTGCCAGCAGCCAAGGACAGGGTAGCAATCAGCCCCAGCATTTT

j_call: TRBJ2-7
clone_size: few
d_call: .
v_call: TRBV23-1
cdr3_aa: CASSQVREAEQYF
cdr3_nt: TGCGCCAGCAGTCAAGTTAGAGAGGCCGAGCAGTACTTC

j_call: TRBJ1-6
clone_size: .
d_call: .
v_call: TRBV12-3/TRBV12-4
cdr3_aa: CASRKEGISPLHF
cdr3_nt: TGTGCCAGCAGAAAGGAGGGCATTTCACCCCTCCACTTT

j_call: TRBJ1-1
clone_size: few
d_call: .
v_call: TRBV20-1
cdr3_aa: CSARGVTPGGEAFF
cdr3_nt: TGCAGTGCTAGAGGGGTGACCCCCGGCGGGGAAGCTTTCTTT

j_call: TRBJ2-2
clone_size: few
d_call: TRBD2
v_call: TRBV20-1
cdr3_aa: CSAKLSGRATGELFF
cdr3_nt: TGCAGTGCAAAGCTTAGCGGGAGGGCCACCGGGGAGCTGTTTTTT

j_call: TRBJ2-3
clone_size: .
d_call: .
v_call: TRBV20-1
cdr3_aa: CSARDDTQYF
cdr3_nt: TGCAGTGCTAGAGATGATACGCAGTATTTT

j_call: TRBJ2-1
clone_size: many
d_call: TRBD2
v_call: TRBV7-8
cdr3_aa: CASSLTSGLSYNEQFF
cdr3_nt: TGTGCCAGCAGCTTAACTAGCGGCCTCTCCTACAATGAGCAGTTCTTC

j_call: TRBJ1-2
clone_size: .
d_call: .
v_call: TRBV29-1
cdr3_aa: CSVGGLEGYTF
cdr3_nt: TGCAGCGTTGGGGGCCTCGAAGGCTACACCTTC

j_call: TRBJ2-7
clone_size: few
d_call: .
v_call: TRBV12-3/TRBV12-4
cdr3_aa: CASSPIRGGASYEQYF
cdr3_nt: TGTGCCAGCAGCCCCATTAGAGGCGGGGCCTCCTACGAGCAGTACTTC

j_call: TRBJ2-7
clone_size: many
d_call: .
v_call: TRBV7-8
cdr3_aa: CASSLDVGTGTYEQYF
cdr3_nt: TGTGCCAGCAGCTTAGACGTCGGGACTGGAACCTACGAGCAGTACTTC

j_call: TRBJ2-1
clone_size: .
d_call: .
v_call: TRBV6-5
cdr3_aa: CASSYPGSKGVREQFF
cdr3_nt: TGTGCCAGCAGTTACCCGGGATCGAAGGGGGTGAGGGAGCAGTTCTTC

j_call: TRBJ1-1
clone_size: .
d_call: TRBD1
v_call: TRBV5-6
cdr3_aa: CASSHQDRMLAFF
cdr3_nt: TGTGCCAGCAGCCACCAGGACAGGATGTTGGCTTTCTTT

j_call: TRBJ2-5
clone_size: .
d_call: TRBD2
v_call: TRBV7-2
cdr3_aa: CASRSGSRGETQYF
cdr3_nt: TGTGCCAGCCGTAGCGGGAGCCGCGGGGAGACCCAGTACTTC

j_call: TRBJ2-5
clone_size: .
d_call: .
v_call: TRBV20-1
cdr3_aa: CSASAVEETQYF
cdr3_nt: TGCAGTGCTAGTGCGGTAGAAGAGACCCAGTACTTC

j_call: TRBJ1-5
clone_size: few
d_call: .
v_call: TRBV19
cdr3_aa: CASMGAGRQPQHF
cdr3_nt: TGTGCCAGTATGGGGGCCGGAAGGCAGCCCCAGCATTTT

j_call: TRBJ1-1
clone_size: many
d_call: TRBD1
v_call: TRBV20-1
cdr3_aa: CSARQGGGTEAFF
cdr3_nt: TGCAGTGCTCGACAGGGAGGAGGCACTGAAGCTTTCTTT

j_call: TRBJ2-7
clone_size: .
d_call: TRBD1
v_call: TRBV20-1
cdr3_aa: CSAARQGPASEQYF
cdr3_nt: TGCAGTGCAGCGCGACAGGGGCCAGCCAGCGAGCAGTACTTC

j_call: TRBJ1-4
clone_size: few
d_call: .
v_call: TRBV20-1
cdr3_aa: CSGTGHRNEKLFF
cdr3_nt: TGCAGTGGTACCGGACACCGAAATGAAAAACTGTTTTTT

j_call: TRBJ2-2
clone_size: few
d_call: .
v_call: TRBV24-1
cdr3_aa: CATSPFPHTGELFF
cdr3_nt: TGTGCCACCAGTCCCTTCCCCCACACCGGGGAGCTGTTTTTT

j_call: TRBJ2-5
clone_size: .
d_call: TRBD1
v_call: TRBV15
cdr3_aa: CATSRGDRGMETQYF
cdr3_nt: TGTGCCACCAGCAGAGGGGACAGGGGGATGGAGACCCAGTACTTC

j_call: TRBJ2-1
clone_size: .
d_call: .
v_call: TRBV19
cdr3_aa: CASNPRGSYNEQFF
cdr3_nt: TGTGCCAGTAATCCCAGGGGTTCCTACAATGAGCAGTTCTTC

j_call: TRBJ2-1
clone_size: many
d_call: .
v_call: TRBV3-1
cdr3_aa: CASSQDRAPPAF
cdr3_nt: TGTGCCAGCAGCCAAGATAGGGCTCCCCCTGCCTTC

j_call: TRBJ1-2
clone_size: few
d_call: TRBD1
v_call: TRBV4-3
cdr3_aa: CASSQEVTTGHNYGYTF
cdr3_nt: TGCGCCAGCAGCCAAGAAGTAACGACAGGGCATAACTATGGCTACACCTTC

j_call: TRBJ2-3
clone_size: many
d_call: .
v_call: TRBV7-3
cdr3_aa: CASSFLGTTRTDTQYF
cdr3_nt: TGTGCCAGCAGCTTTCTGGGCACGACTAGGACAGATACGCAGTATTTT

j_call: TRBJ2-7
clone_size: .
d_call: .
v_call: TRBV20-1
cdr3_aa: CSARPGAYEQYF
cdr3_nt: TGCAGTGCTAGACCCGGGGCCTACGAGCAGTACTTC

j_call: TRBJ1-1
clone_size: many
d_call: TRBD1
v_call: TRBV5-6
cdr3_aa: CASSLGQSYTEAFF
cdr3_nt: TGTGCCAGCAGCCTGGGACAGTCTTACACTGAAGCTTTCTTT

j_call: TRBJ2-7
clone_size: many
d_call: .
v_call: TRBV20-1
cdr3_aa: CSAPSSPYEQYF
cdr3_nt: TGCAGTGCCCCCTCTAGCCCCTACGAGCAGTACTTC

j_call: TRBJ1-2
clone_size: many
d_call: .
v_call: TRBV15
cdr3_aa: CATSRDQYGYTF
cdr3_nt: TGTGCCACCAGCAGAGACCAATATGGCTACACCTTC

j_call: TRBJ2-3
clone_size: many
d_call: TRBD1
v_call: TRBV7-9
cdr3_aa: CASTAGTASTDTQYF
cdr3_nt: TGTGCCAGCACTGCCGGGACAGCTAGCACAGATACGCAGTATTTT

j_call: TRBJ2-3
clone_size: .
d_call: .
v_call: TRBV4-3
cdr3_aa: CASSQRVGADTQYF
cdr3_nt: TGCGCCAGCAGCCAAAGGGTGGGCGCAGATACGCAGTATTTT

j_call: TRBJ2-7
clone_size: few
d_call: TRBD2
v_call: TRBV24-1
cdr3_aa: CATSDPTSGSLDEQYF
cdr3_nt: TGTGCCACCAGTGATCCTACTAGCGGGAGTTTAGACGAGCAGTACTTC

j_call: TRBJ2-1
clone_size: .
d_call: .
v_call: TRBV21-1
cdr3_aa: CARSGRSSYNEQFF
cdr3_nt: TGTGCCAGAAGCGGGAGGAGCTCCTACAATGAGCAGTTCTTC

j_call: TRBJ2-3
clone_size: .
d_call: .
v_call: TRBV5-1
cdr3_aa: CASSQQTGHTDTQYF
cdr3_nt: TGCGCCAGCAGCCAACAGACAGGCCACACAGATACGCAGTATTTT

j_call: TRBJ2-5
clone_size: few
d_call: .
v_call: TRBV5-1
cdr3_aa: CASSTETPRETQYF
cdr3_nt: TGCGCCAGCAGCACTGAGACACCCAGGGAGACCCAGTACTTC

j_call: TRBJ2-1
clone_size: few
d_call: TRBD2
v_call: TRBV6-2/TRBV6-3
cdr3_aa: CASSYSGTSGANEQFF
cdr3_nt: TGTGCCAGCAGTTACTCCGGGACTAGCGGTGCAAATGAGCAGTTCTTC

j_call: TRBJ2-3
clone_size: few
d_call: .
v_call: TRBV18
cdr3_aa: CASSPRLDTQYF
cdr3_nt: TGTGCCAGCTCACCACGCCTCGATACGCAGTATTTT

j_call: TRBJ2-5
clone_size: many
d_call: TRBD1
v_call: TRBV5-5
cdr3_aa: CASSRGQGILETQYF
cdr3_nt: TGTGCCAGCAGCCGGGGACAGGGTATATTAGAGACCCAGTACTTC

j_call: TRBJ1-3
clone_size: many
d_call: .
v_call: TRBV15
cdr3_aa: CATSGRQAGNTIYF
cdr3_nt: TGTGCCACCAGCGGTAGACAGGCTGGAAACACCATATATTTT

j_call: TRBJ2-7
clone_size: .
d_call: .
v_call: TRBV7-8
cdr3_aa: CASSGRGRTYEQYF
cdr3_nt: TGTGCCAGCAGCGGGCGAGGACGGACCTACGAGCAGTACTTC

j_call: TRBJ2-4
clone_size: .
d_call: TRBD2
v_call: TRBV30
cdr3_aa: CAWSLLAGATNGIQYF
cdr3_nt: TGTGCCTGGAGCTTACTAGCGGGAGCCACCAACGGAATTCAGTACTTC

j_call: TRBJ2-6
clone_size: few
d_call: .
v_call: TRBV10-3
cdr3_aa: CAISGAVSGANVLTF
cdr3_nt: TGTGCCATCAGTGGAGCCGTCTCTGGGGCCAACGTCCTGACTTTC

j_call: TRBJ2-3
clone_size: many
d_call: TRBD2
v_call: TRBV5-1
cdr3_aa: CASSLGLASTDTQYF
cdr3_nt: TGCGCCAGCAGCTTGGGACTAGCAAGCACAGATACGCAGTATTTT